This T cell receptor (beta chain) is from a study of vaccination and CD4 T cells after COVID-19 (dated by TCRdb to between 2020 and 2023). Study-wide context: The convalescent cohort comprised six males and four females, including two Hispanic individuals, seven Caucasians, two Asians and one multiracial person. The spike-specific CD4+ TCR repertoire was compared before and after mRNA vaccination in approximately 9 COVID-19 convalescent patients and a few infection-naive healthy vaccine recipients. Each participant got two doses of either the Pfizer-BioNTech BNT162b2 vaccine (n=8) or the Moderna mRNA-1273 vaccine (n=2). Overlapping spike peptide pools from SARS-CoV-2 and from the common cold coronaviruses HCoV-NL63, HCoV-OC43 and HCoV-229E were used as culture stimuli. Post-vaccine blood samples were collected a median of about 11 weeks after the second vaccine dose, ranging from about 13 to 241 days. Control cultures received a CEFX viral epitope pool as the positive control, an HIV-1 Nef peptide pool as the negative control, or no peptide. Post-COVID blood samples from convalescent patients were collected a median of around 110 days after diagnosis, with a range of roughly 30 to 161 days. The paper's findings and limits, for the study overall: The median number of SARS-CoV-2-reactive clonotypes rose from under 25 after infection to roughly 38 after vaccination, but the change was not significant. Of the vaccine-specific clones found in convalescent patients, nearly all (304 of 307) were mono-reactive for SARS-CoV-2 spike instead of being cross-reactive with common cold coronaviruses. Among the post-vaccine SARS-CoV-2-reactive clones in convalescent patients, a median roughly 85% showed up only after vaccination, which suggests vaccine-specific priming. The number of convalescent patients in the study was relatively small, and the study did not examine early timepoints following natural infection.

About this clonotype: Its antigen is currently not known. No quality values exist for individual bases; no much larger clone is one base distant.

Receptor libraries were prepared by PCR. DNA from cultured CD4+ T cells was subjected to TCR sequencing with the Oncomine TCR Beta short-read assay at the Johns Hopkins FTIC core. Genomic DNA was extracted from the cultured CD4+ T cells with the QIAamp micro DNA kit. The Oncomine TCR Beta libraries from cultured CD4+ T cells were pooled using unique dual indexes and then sequenced on an Illumina iSeq 100. The paper's processing steps were these. Non-productive sequences were removed, and CDR3s that did not start with C, did not end with F or W, or were shorter than 7 amino acids were discarded. The MANAFEST web application was used to identify antigen-specific clonotypes by comparing peptide-stimulated wells against reference wells and other culture wells. Positive clones required FDR below 0.05, an odds ratio above 5, and productive frequency above 0.1% in at least two of three replicate wells. A clonotype counted as cross-reactive if it showed significant expansion both in the SARS-CoV-2 spike wells and in at least one common cold coronavirus spike condition. CDR3 homology was assessed with Levenshtein distances (stringdist) and unrooted phylogenetic trees (ape) in R version 3.6.1. TCRdb itself trimmed the public reads at Q25 with fastp, ran MiXCR and retained productive beta chains. Records with the same CDR3 protein are collapsed into one entry carrying the most frequent genes and DNA. Here the V and J calls rest on TCRdb's processing, not on the authors' analysis. This sample is represented by about 14,000 distinct CDR3 sequences; over 25% of them were singletons. The ten largest clones add up to around 17% of the sample.

According to the germline V gene, CDR1 reads SGDLS and CDR2 reads YYNGEE. CDR3 length: 13 amino acids, cysteine to phenylalanine. Here the CDR3 DNA is all that survives: 39 bases in frame from base 1. V is reduced by 3 bases and J by 4 bases, leaving a spacing of 10 bases between them. This specimen's treatment or condition label, per the study, means: approximately 9-day PBMC culture with coronavirus spike peptide pools or control peptides (ViraFEST assay). To expand antigen-specific T cells with peptide pools and then pick out the expanded clonotypes through TCR sequencing, the study relied on the ViraFEST assay. Negative nucleocapsid antibody tests before and after vaccination confirmed that the healthy vaccine recipients had no prior SARS-CoV-2 infection. Each well held around 2 million PBMCs cultured with around 10 ug/ml peptide pools in IMDM containing roughly 4.7% human AB serum and around 9 IU/ml IL-2. On days 3 and 7, half of the culture medium was replaced with fresh IL-2-containing medium. After roughly nine days of culture, CD4+ T cells were isolated by negative selection using the EasySep CD4+ T cell isolation kit. Ficoll-Paque Plus gradient centrifugation was used to isolate PBMCs from whole blood, and the isolated PBMCs were then either used fresh or cryopreserved at -140C. Triplicate wells were generally used for each culture condition.

This sequence uses TRBV9 and TRBJ1-2; the D gene identity is not certain. Source: CD4+ T cells from blood, cultured in vitro, taken before SARS-CoV-2 vaccination. The receptor comes from a human donor who received a COVID-19 vaccine. The CDR3 has the sequence CASSGGRSYGYTF. The DNA sequence is given as TGTGCCAGCAGCGGAGGGAGGTCCTATGGCTACACCTTC.